A selection of T cell receptor beta chains follows, all from one sample in a study of shared clonotypes between healthy human individuals. The table came from immunoSEQ multiplex PCR; TCRdb's copy has only in-frame clones and leaves some out. The sample consists of about 1 million clones, roughly 70% of them appearing once. Sequences were obtained from memory CD4+ T cells sorted from blood. All receptors derive from a man between 18 and 29 years old in good health. Both conserved end residues are part of each CDR3. The D gene is left open where the match is weak. The listing skips clone size in some rows; elsewhere it reads once, few, many or a size class.

abundance: -; v_gene: TRBV2; d_gene: TRBD1; j_gene: TRBJ2-7; CDR3aa: CASSEGQGSYEQYF; CDR3nt: TGTGCCAGCAGTGAAGGACAGGGCTCCTACGAGCAGTACTTC
abundance: -; v_gene: TRBV5-6; d_gene: TRBD2; j_gene: TRBJ2-1; CDR3aa: CASTNWGLAYNEQFF; CDR3nt: TGTGCCAGCACCAATTGGGGACTAGCCTACAATGAGCAGTTCTTC
abundance: many; v_gene: TRBV5-1; d_gene: TRBD1; j_gene: TRBJ1-5; CDR3aa: CASSLEGGGNQPQHF; CDR3nt: TGCGCCAGCAGCTTGGAAGGGGGCGGCAATCAGCCCCAGCATTTT
abundance: few; v_gene: TRBV2; d_gene: TRBD1; j_gene: TRBJ2-7; CDR3aa: CASSRDRGINEQYF; CDR3nt: TGTGCCAGCAGTCGGGACAGGGGCATCAACGAGCAGTACTTC
abundance: once; v_gene: TRBV7-2; d_gene: -; j_gene: TRBJ1-6; CDR3aa: CASSFSTSGSPLHF; CDR3nt: TGTGCCAGCAGCTTCTCGACGTCGGGATCACCCCTCCACTTT
abundance: -; v_gene: TRBV5-1; d_gene: -; j_gene: TRBJ1-5; CDR3aa: CASSSLDSREGLIF; CDR3nt: TGCGCCAGCAGCTCATTAGATAGCAGAGAAGGGCTCATTTTT
abundance: -; v_gene: TRBV5-6; d_gene: -; j_gene: TRBJ1-1; CDR3aa: CASSFNHDRQAFF; CDR3nt: TGTGCCAGCAGCTTCAATCACGACCGTCAAGCTTTCTTT
abundance: -; v_gene: TRBV5-1; d_gene: -; j_gene: TRBJ2-1; CDR3aa: CASSLSTGYYNEQFF; CDR3nt: TGCGCCAGCAGCTTATCGACAGGTTACTACAATGAGCAGTTCTTC
abundance: -; v_gene: TRBV10-3; d_gene: -; j_gene: TRBJ1-4; CDR3aa: CAISDRGEKLFF; CDR3nt: TGTGCCATCAGTGACAGGGGCGAAAAACTGTTTTTT
abundance: -; v_gene: TRBV30; d_gene: -; j_gene: TRBJ2-4; CDR3aa: CAWRATGLNIQYF; CDR3nt: TGTGCCTGGAGGGCTACAGGGTTGAACATTCAGTACTTC
abundance: -; v_gene: TRBV30; d_gene: -; j_gene: TRBJ2-7; CDR3aa: CAWSANPVYEQYF; CDR3nt: TGTGCCTGGAGTGCGAATCCTGTCTACGAGCAGTACTTC
abundance: -; v_gene: TRBV4-1; d_gene: TRBD1; j_gene: TRBJ1-6; CDR3aa: CASSQGQGWVALHF; CDR3nt: TGCGCCAGCAGCCAGGGACAGGGTTGGGTAGCCCTCCACTTT
abundance: -; v_gene: TRBV10-3; d_gene: -; j_gene: TRBJ1-5; CDR3aa: CAISKQGGQPQHF; CDR3nt: TGTGCCATCAGTAAACAGGGAGGACAGCCCCAGCATTTT
abundance: -; v_gene: TRBV5-1; d_gene: TRBD2; j_gene: TRBJ2-2; CDR3aa: CASSSRLAENTGELFF; CDR3nt: TGCGCCAGCAGCTCTCGACTAGCGGAGAACACCGGGGAGCTGTTTTTT
abundance: -; v_gene: TRBV7-2; d_gene: TRBD2; j_gene: TRBJ2-7; CDR3aa: CASSLGTSGSLAEQYF; CDR3nt: TGTGCCAGCAGCTTAGGGACTAGCGGGAGTCTGGCCGAGCAGTACTTC
abundance: -; v_gene: TRBV5-1; d_gene: -; j_gene: TRBJ1-2; CDR3aa: CASSLKVFDMTYGYTF; CDR3nt: TGCGCCAGCAGCTTGAAAGTTTTTGACATGACCTATGGCTACACCTTC
abundance: -; v_gene: TRBV11-2; d_gene: TRBD2; j_gene: TRBJ2-4; CDR3aa: CASSDSGGGRAKNIQYF; CDR3nt: TGTGCCAGCAGCGATAGTGGGGGAGGGAGAGCCAAAAACATTCAGTACTTC
abundance: -; v_gene: TRBV5-6; d_gene: -; j_gene: TRBJ2-5; CDR3aa: CASSLISGTETQYF; CDR3nt: TGTGCCAGCAGCTTGATCTCAGGGACGGAGACCCAGTACTTC
abundance: -; v_gene: TRBV11-2; d_gene: TRBD2; j_gene: TRBJ2-7; CDR3aa: CASSPQREGTEQYF; CDR3nt: TGTGCCAGCAGCCCTCAGCGGGAGGGCACCGAGCAGTACTTC
abundance: few; v_gene: TRBV27; d_gene: -; j_gene: TRBJ1-6; CDR3aa: CASSSGQPNSPLHF; CDR3nt: TGTGCCAGCAGTTCCGGACAGCCCAATTCACCCCTCCACTTT
abundance: few; v_gene: TRBV4-3; d_gene: -; j_gene: TRBJ1-2; CDR3aa: CASSNAGGPYGYTF; CDR3nt: TGCGCCAGCAGCAATGCGGGTGGACCCTATGGCTACACCTTC
abundance: -; v_gene: TRBV5-1; d_gene: TRBD1; j_gene: TRBJ2-7; CDR3aa: CASSPPPGQGYEQYF; CDR3nt: TGCGCCAGCAGCCCGCCACCGGGACAGGGGTACGAGCAGTACTTC
abundance: -; v_gene: TRBV19; d_gene: -; j_gene: TRBJ1-3; CDR3aa: CASSDSPGNTIYF; CDR3nt: TGTGCCAGTAGTGACAGTCCTGGAAACACCATATATTTT
abundance: few; v_gene: TRBV2; d_gene: TRBD1; j_gene: TRBJ1-2; CDR3aa: CASKRTGDYGYTF; CDR3nt: TGTGCCAGCAAACGGACAGGGGACTATGGCTACACCTTC
abundance: -; v_gene: TRBV27; d_gene: TRBD2; j_gene: TRBJ2-1; CDR3aa: CASSAGTRGSYNEQFF; CDR3nt: TGTGCCAGCAGTGCCGGGACTAGGGGCTCCTACAATGAGCAGTTCTTC
abundance: -; v_gene: TRBV25-1; d_gene: TRBD1; j_gene: TRBJ2-7; CDR3aa: CASSAYPRGYEQYF; CDR3nt: TGTGCCAGCAGTGCGTATCCCAGGGGGTACGAGCAGTACTTC
abundance: -; v_gene: TRBV6-1; d_gene: -; j_gene: TRBJ1-4; CDR3aa: CASSEGGGLGSNEKLFF; CDR3nt: TGTGCCAGCAGTGAAGGGGGTGGCTTGGGATCTAATGAAAAACTGTTTTTT
abundance: few; v_gene: TRBV7-3; d_gene: -; j_gene: TRBJ2-2; CDR3aa: CASSLLGAVPGELFF; CDR3nt: TGTGCCAGCAGCTTACTGGGGGCGGTCCCCGGGGAGCTGTTTTTT
abundance: -; v_gene: TRBV4-1; d_gene: -; j_gene: TRBJ2-1; CDR3aa: CASSQVPPARGIGRLIEQFF; CDR3nt: TGCGCCAGCAGCCAAGTACCCCCGGCTAGGGGGATTGGGAGATTGATTGAGCAGTTCTTC
abundance: -; v_gene: TRBV10-3; d_gene: -; j_gene: TRBJ2-1; CDR3aa: CAISESNDKHGNEQFF; CDR3nt: TGTGCCATCAGTGAGTCGAACGATAAACACGGTAATGAGCAGTTCTTC
abundance: once; v_gene: TRBV5-1; d_gene: TRBD1; j_gene: TRBJ1-4; CDR3aa: CASSFTGAGVNEKLFF; CDR3nt: TGCGCCAGCAGCTTTACAGGGGCGGGGGTTAATGAAAAACTGTTTTTT
abundance: -; v_gene: TRBV9; d_gene: -; j_gene: TRBJ1-1; CDR3aa: CASSVEAGREAFF; CDR3nt: TGTGCCAGCAGCGTAGAGGCGGGGCGGGAAGCTTTCTTT
abundance: -; v_gene: TRBV30; d_gene: -; j_gene: TRBJ2-1; CDR3aa: CAWSAGVGVTNEQFF; CDR3nt: TGTGCCTGGAGCGCTGGGGTGGGGGTGACGAATGAGCAGTTCTTC
abundance: -; v_gene: TRBV2; d_gene: -; j_gene: TRBJ2-1; CDR3aa: CASSDRGFSEQFF; CDR3nt: TGTGCCAGCAGTGACCGGGGGTTCAGTGAGCAGTTCTTC
abundance: many; v_gene: TRBV10-3; d_gene: -; j_gene: TRBJ2-1; CDR3aa: CAISVGGSYNEQFF; CDR3nt: TGTGCCATCAGTGTGGGGGGATCCTACAATGAGCAGTTCTTC